This T cell receptor beta chain was documented in a study of T cell repertoires in cytomegalovirus infection. This clonotype was observed at least ten times. TCRdb re-called the reads through MiXCR, storing one row per CDR3 protein. The table lists 150,000 to 200,000 distinct CDR3 sequences, approximately 15% of them singletons. The clonotype was recovered from a human donor in good health (CMV status not recorded). Some clones in this sample may be carry-over from other donors' samples. Sequencing was performed on PBMCs.

This CDR3 reads CASSSRDLPNHGYTF. The DNA for the CDR3 is TGTGCCAGCAGCTCACGGGACCTCCCCAACCATGGCTACACCTTC. This chain joins TRBV7-9 and TRBJ1-2; D is perhaps TRBD1 (5 bases). The V end was cut by 4 bases, the J end by 6 bases, with 18 bases between. This CDR3 is built from 15 residues. CDR1 SEHNR and CDR2 FQNEAQ come from the germline V gene (reference sequence).